This T cell receptor (beta chain) was documented in a study of tumor and adjacent non-tumor tissue in lung cancer. As for this clonotype: Its antigen is not known. A read error is likely, as this CDR3 ends without the conserved phenylalanine or tryptophan.

General study points: Normal lung showed higher cumulative top 100 clone frequency than tumor. Patients with more diverse tumor TCRs had worse survival.

The V gene end was trimmed by 5 bases and the J gene end by 12 bases; junction bases not matched to a gene: 7. Germline V CDR1 and CDR2: SGHAT, FQDESV (reference sequence). The CDR3 runs to 13 residues. TCRbeta libraries were built with three rounds of nested PCR, modified from ARM-PCR. TCRdb re-called the multiplex PCR reads through MiXCR, storing one row per CDR3 protein. The table has 120,000 or so distinct CDR3 sequences, about 66% seen once. No cell sorting was done before RNA was extracted from the tissue. Between August and November 2014, newly diagnosed, chemotherapy-naive lung cancer patients underwent thoracic surgery in China.

The material sequenced was lung tumor tissue. V gene TRBV11-1 combines with J gene TRBJ2-1, with 10 bases fitting TRBD1. This clonotype was sampled from a man younger than 40 with non-small cell lung cancer. This CDR3 is CASSEDRGNVQFL. The CDR3 bases are TGTGCCAGCAGCGAGGACAGGGGGAACGTGCAGTTCTTA.